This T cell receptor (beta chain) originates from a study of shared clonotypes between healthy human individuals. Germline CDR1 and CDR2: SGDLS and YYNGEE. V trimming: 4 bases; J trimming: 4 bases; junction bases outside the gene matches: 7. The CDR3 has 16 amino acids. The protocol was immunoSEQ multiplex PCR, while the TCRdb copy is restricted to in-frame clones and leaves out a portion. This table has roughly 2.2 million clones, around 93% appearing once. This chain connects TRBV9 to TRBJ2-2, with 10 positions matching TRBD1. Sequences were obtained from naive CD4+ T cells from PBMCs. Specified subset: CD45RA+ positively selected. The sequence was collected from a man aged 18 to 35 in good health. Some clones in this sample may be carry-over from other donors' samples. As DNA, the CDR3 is TGTGCCAGCAGCAATCCGGGACAGGGGATCACCGGGGAGCTGTTTTTT. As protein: CASSNPGQGITGELFF. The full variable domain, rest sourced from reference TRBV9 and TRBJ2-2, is DSGVTQTPKHLITATGQRVTLRCSPRSGDLSVYWYQQSLDQGLQFLIQYYNGEERAKGNILERFSAQQFPDLHSELNLSSLELGDSALYFCASSNPGQGITGELFFGEGSRLTVL.